Below are 21 T cell receptor beta chains sequenced from a single sample in a study of shared clonotypes between healthy human individuals. Sequencing used immunoSEQ multiplex PCR; TCRdb keeps in-frame clones, though not all of them. Of about 980,000 clones listed, about three quarters were seen once; the top ten hold approximately 1.5%. Sample: memory CD4+ T cells sorted from blood. Subset of the sample: CD45RA-negative fraction. All receptors come from a young man in good health.

This chain uses TRBV30 with TRBJ2-7, with a weak D call TRBD1 (5 bases). The V end was cut by 0 bases, the J end by 6 bases, with 12 bases between. This CDR3 has 13 amino acids. Germline values: CDR1 GTSNPN, CDR2 SVGIG (reference sequence). This CDR3 reads CAWSVAGNTEQYF. CDR3 nucleotide sequence: TGTGCCTGGAGTGTGGCAGGGAATACCGAGCAGTACTTC.

A remark on this clone: Other DNA sequences in this specimen translate into the identical CDR3. The genes are TRBV9 and TRBJ2-7; no clear D. Germline loops: CDR1 SGDLS, CDR2 YYNGEE. Between the trimmed V and J ends, which lost 0 bases and 2 bases, there was a span of 12 bases. The CDR3 is 15 amino acids. CDR3 in DNA: TGTGCCAGCAGCGTAGAGGCAGGACCAACCTACGAGCAGTACTTC. The encoded protein is CASSVEAGPTYEQYF. Full variable domain (rest looked up from reference TRBV9 and TRBJ2-7): DSGVTQTPKHLITATGQRVTLRCSPRSGDLSVYWYQQSLDQGLQFLIQYYNGEERAKGNILERFSAQQFPDLHSELNLSSLELGDSALYFCASSVEAGPTYEQYFGPGTRLTVT.

The chain's CDR3 is CASRMTSGGVYEQYF. The CDR3, as DNA: TGTGCCAGCAGGATGACTAGCGGGGGTGTTTACGAGCAGTACTTC. This rearrangement joins TRBV6-5 to TRBJ2-7; TRBD2 aligns across 12 bases. The CDR3 has 15 amino acids. V trimming: 6 bases; J trimming: 4 bases; junction bases outside the gene matches: 7. Germline assignment: CDR1 MNHEY and CDR2 SVGAGI.

As regards this clone: This likely stems from a read error, as it lies one base from a far larger clone. This rearrangement joins TRBV2 to TRBJ2-1; D not resolved. V lost 6 bases to trimming and J lost 3 bases, with 9 bases between them. The CDR3 sequence is 13 residues long. The germline CDR1 and CDR2 sequences are SNHLY and FYNNEI. CDR3 amino acids: CASSLQLYNEQFF. The CDR3 region has the DNA TGTGCCAGCAGCCTCCAACTCTACAATGAGCAGTTCTTC.

This sequence joins TRBV2 and TRBJ1-2; 8 bases are shared with TRBD1. This CDR3 has 16 residues. V trimming: 6 bases; J trimming: 6 bases; junction bases outside the gene matches: 15. Germline values: CDR1 SNHLY, CDR2 FYNNEI. The CDR3 loop is CASRILATGERDGYTF. DNA for the CDR3: TGTGCCAGCAGGATCCTCGCGACAGGGGAGAGGGATGGCTACACCTTC.

The J gene is TRBJ2-5, the V gene TRBV5-6; 9 nucleotides align to TRBD1. This CDR3 is built from 15 residues. Per the germline V gene, CDR1 is SGHDT and CDR2 is YYEEEE. Trimming removed 3 bases from V and 3 bases from J; junction bases left unmatched: 6. The chain's CDR3 is CASSWGDREEETQYF. In DNA, the CDR3 is TGTGCCAGCAGCTGGGGGGACAGGGAGGAAGAGACCCAGTACTTC.

This clone was detected a few times. This likely reflects a read error, since a far larger clone is one base away. This chain links TRBV30 with TRBJ1-1; no reliable D call. The CDR3 consists of 12 residues. Germline V gene sequence: CDR1 GTSNPN, CDR2 SVGIG (reference sequence). The V gene lost 4 bases and the J gene lost 0 bases, with 6 bases spanning the gap. In DNA, the CDR3 is TGTGCCTGGAAGGAAATGAACACTGAAGCTTTCTTT. Residues: CAWKEMNTEAFF.

This clone was counted a single time. The V and J genes are TRBV9 and TRBJ2-3, with a possible D match to TRBD2 (5 bases). The germline gives CDR1 SGDLS, CDR2 YYNGEE. There are 14 residues in the CDR3. Between the trimmed V and J ends, which lost 0 bases and 4 bases, there was a span of 9 bases. CDR3 amino acids: CASSVGGSADTQYF. The CDR3, as DNA: TGTGCCAGCAGCGTAGGAGGGTCCGCAGATACGCAGTATTTT.

The chain recombines TRBV18 with TRBJ1-3; no clear D gene. V lost 0 bases, J lost 0 bases, and 12 bases lay in between. Germline V CDR1 and CDR2: KGHSH, LQKENI. This CDR3 contains 17 residues. CDR3 residues: CASSPPTGTSSGNTIYF. Here the CDR3 DNA reads TGTGCCAGCTCACCACCAACTGGCACCAGCTCTGGAAACACCATATATTTT.

The chain carries TRBV6-6 and TRBJ2-1, with TRBD1 as a possible D gene (5 bases). Trimming shortened V by 5 bases and J by 8 bases, and 19 bases separated the two germline ends. Looked up from germline, CDR1 is MNHNY and CDR2 is SVGAGI (reference sequence). CDR3 length: 15 amino acids. This CDR3 reads CASSKQAHRFHEQFF. CDR3 coding DNA: TGTGCCAGCAGTAAACAGGCCCATCGTTTCCATGAGCAGTTCTTC.

This clone has more than one count but fewer than ten. The V and J genes are TRBV5-1 and TRBJ2-5, with 11 bases matching TRBD1. The CDR3 spans 15 residues. Unmatched junction bases numbered 7, after V lost 4 bases and J lost 5 bases. The germline V gene encodes CDR1 SGHRS and CDR2 YFSETQ. CDR3 bases: TGCGCCAGCAGCGGGCAAGGACAGGGGGCGGAGACCCAGTACTTC. Its protein product is CASSGQGQGAETQYF.

The rearrangement uses TRBV9 and TRBJ2-5; 8 positions match TRBD2. The CDR3 spans 18 residues. CDR1 and CDR2 (germline): SGDLS, YYNGEE. The junction had 18 bases not matched to a gene; V was cut back by 3 bases and J by 5 bases. In nucleotides, the CDR3 is TGTGCCAGCAGCGCCGGAGGATCCAGAAGCGGGGGTGTCGAGACCCAGTACTTC. The encoded protein is CASSAGGSRSGGVETQYF.

The V call is TRBV5-6, the J call TRBJ2-2, with D tentatively TRBD1 or TRBD2 (5 bases each). This CDR3 spans 15 amino acids. The germline V and J ends were trimmed by 4 bases and 8 bases, with 18 bases remaining between them. CDR1 and CDR2 from the germline V gene are SGHDT and YYEEEE. The CDR3 DNA reads TGTGCCAGCAGCCCGGGACCGGGATTCCCTGGGGAGCTGTTTTTT. Its translation is CASSPGPGFPGELFF.

V usage is TRBV18 and J usage is TRBJ2-3; no definite D call. Germline loops: CDR1 KGHSH, CDR2 LQKENI. Trimming cost V 3 bases and J 4 bases, with 8 bases left between them. The CDR3 has 13 residues. The CDR3 nucleotides are TGTGCCAGCTCACCCCCCATATCAGATACGCAGTATTTT. It is translated as CASSPPISDTQYF.

V gene TRBV5-1 combines with J gene TRBJ2-7; D possibly corresponds to TRBD1 (6 bases). The CDR3 contains 15 residues. In germline, CDR1 is SGHRS, CDR2 YFSETQ. V lost 4 bases and J 4 bases, leaving 18 bases between the germline ends. The CDR3 sequence: CASSVGSGVGYEQYF. The CDR3 nucleotides read TGCGCCAGCAGCGTGGGATCAGGGGTTGGATACGAGCAGTACTTC.

The genes are TRBV7-3 and TRBJ1-2; D not certain. V lost 5 bases and J lost 4, with 17 bases in between. The CDR3 runs 15 residues. CDR1 and CDR2 (germline): SGHTA, FQGTGA. In nucleotides, the CDR3 is TGTGCCAGCAGCCCAAGTGGGGATCTCGCCTATGGCTACACCTTC. It translates to CASSPSGDLAYGYTF.

This sequence joins TRBV2 and TRBJ2-7, with a tentative D call TRBD1 (6 bases). Germline V gene lookup returns CDR1 SNHLY and CDR2 FYNNEI. This CDR3 has 15 residues. The germline V and J ends were trimmed by 4 bases and 2 bases, with 15 bases remaining between them. The CDR3 DNA is TGTGCCAGCAGTGCCGACAGGACGAGAGCCTACGAGCAGTACTTC. Translating it yields CASSADRTRAYEQYF.

The chain carries TRBV5-4 and TRBJ2-5; TRBD2 matches 16 bases. Germline V lookup: CDR1 SGHNT, CDR2 YYREEE (reference sequence). This CDR3 region has 15 residues. With V trimmed by 3 bases and J by 5 bases, 1 base remained unmatched. The CDR3 protein is CASSSGLAGGETQYF. The CDR3, as DNA: TGTGCCAGCAGCTCGGGACTAGCGGGAGGGGAGACCCAGTACTTC.

The chain employs TRBV6-5 and TRBJ1-6; 10 positions match TRBD1. Germline CDR1 and CDR2: MNHEY and SVGAGI. The CDR3 has 15 residues. Germline trimming cut 7 bases from V and 7 bases from J; bases unmatched to any gene: 7. The CDR3 spells CASKSGQGTNSPLHF. The CDR3 nucleotides are TGTGCCAGCAAATCGGGACAGGGGACGAATTCACCCCTCCACTTT.

The V and J genes are TRBV5-1 and TRBJ1-2, with D possibly matching TRBD1 (6 bases). CDR1 and CDR2 (germline): SGHRS, YFSETQ. V was cut by 3 bases and J by 8 bases, with 20 bases left in between. The CDR3 extends over 15 amino acids. As DNA, the CDR3 is TGCGCCAGCAGCTCCAGGGGAAGTAAAACGGGCGGCTACACCTTC. Protein product: CASSSRGSKTGGYTF.

The chain carries TRBV27 and TRBJ2-1, with TRBD2 matching 9 bases. J lost 4 bases, V lost 4 bases, and 8 bases had no gene match. The CDR3 runs 16 residues. Germline assignment: CDR1 MNHEY and CDR2 SMNVEV (reference sequence). DNA for the CDR3: TGTGCCAGCAGTTCCCTCTTGACTAGCGGTTACAATGAGCAGTTCTTC. It encodes CASSSLLTSGYNEQFF.